This TCR beta chain was sequenced for a study of cytomegalovirus exposure and HLA in healthy donors. Whole-study findings and limits: Being indistinguishable, some V segments were excluded, TRBV6-2 and TRBV6-3 among them.

The germline CDR1 and CDR2 sequences are SGHNT and YENEEA. With V trimmed by 1 base and J by 4 bases, 4 bases remained unmatched. The CDR3 contains 15 residues. The study ran its PCR with 60 Vbeta and 13 Jbeta primers. Sequencing was performed with immunoSEQ multiplex PCR; in TCRdb, only in-frame clones are kept and a portion is missing. Among 120,000 or so clones listed, roughly 8.6% were seen once. This clone was observed a handful of times. What it binds is unknown. The TCR was taken from a woman aged 40-49 years in good health and CMV-seropositive. The chain recombines TRBV11-3 with TRBJ2-5; 9 nucleotides match TRBD2. Sequencing input: PBMCs. CDR3 sequence reads: CASSLGSGGGETQYF. The DNA for the CDR3 is TGTGCCAGCAGCTTAGGTAGCGGGGGTGGAGAGACCCAGTACTTC. The entire variable domain, with the rest obtained from reference TRBV11-3 and TRBJ2-5, is as follows: EAGVVQSPRYKIIEKKQPVAFWCNPISGHNTLYWYLQNLGQGPELLIRYENEEAVDDSQLPKDRFSAERLKGVDSTLKIQPAELGDSAVYLCASSLGSGGGETQYFGPGTRLLVL.